This T cell receptor (beta chain) appears in the sequencing data of a study of CD8 T cells in Susac syndrome. Looking at the study overall: Susac syndrome patients were untreated, on corticosteroids with some adding intravenous immunoglobulin, or on intravenous immunoglobulin only.

The CDR3 sequence is 14 residues long. In germline, CDR1 is SEHNR, CDR2 FQNEAQ (reference sequence). Trimming took 6 bases from V and 6 from J, leaving 18 bases between them. RNA was extracted with the RNeasy kit, and a quantity of roughly 0.5 to 1 ug was reverse transcribed using random hexamers. A multiplex approach, immunoSEQ multiplex PCR, amplified TCR beta CDR3 across 54 Vbeta and 13 Jbeta. TCRdb analysed the immunoSEQ multiplex PCR reads with MiXCR anew, one entry per CDR3 protein. The sample lists some 160,000 distinct CDR3 sequences, roughly 94% seen once, with roughly 0.11% in the top ten. Patients with Susac syndrome fulfilled recently defined diagnostic criteria for definite or probable disease. CD8+ and CD4+ T cells were negatively isolated; TEMRA cells were FACS-enriched.

The clonotype originates from a human donor with Susac syndrome. The chain combines TRBV7-9 with TRBJ2-7, with TRBD2 as a possible D gene (6 bases). Sequenced: CD4+ T cells from PBMCs. The CDR3 nucleotides read TGTGCCAGCAGTTCCGGCCAGCCCGGGGGCGAGCAGTACTTC. It is translated as CASSSGQPGGEQYF.